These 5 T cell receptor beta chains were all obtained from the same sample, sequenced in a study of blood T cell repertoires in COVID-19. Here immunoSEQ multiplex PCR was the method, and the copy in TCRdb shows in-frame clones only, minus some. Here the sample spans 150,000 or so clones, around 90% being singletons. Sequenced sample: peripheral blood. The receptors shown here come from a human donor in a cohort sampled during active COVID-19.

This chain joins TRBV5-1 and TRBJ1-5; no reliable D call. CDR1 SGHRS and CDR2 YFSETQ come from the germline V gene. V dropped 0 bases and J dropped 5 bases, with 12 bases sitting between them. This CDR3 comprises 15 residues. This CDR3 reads CASSLEAGPYQPQHF. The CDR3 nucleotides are TGCGCCAGCAGCTTGGAAGCAGGCCCCTATCAGCCCCAGCATTTT.

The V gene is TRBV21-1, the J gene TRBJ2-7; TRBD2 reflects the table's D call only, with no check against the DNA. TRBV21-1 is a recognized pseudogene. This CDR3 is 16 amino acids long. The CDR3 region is CASSKELEGPIYEQYF. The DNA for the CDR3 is TGTGCCAGCAGCAAAGAGCTGGAGGGCCCGATCTACGAGCAGTACTTC.

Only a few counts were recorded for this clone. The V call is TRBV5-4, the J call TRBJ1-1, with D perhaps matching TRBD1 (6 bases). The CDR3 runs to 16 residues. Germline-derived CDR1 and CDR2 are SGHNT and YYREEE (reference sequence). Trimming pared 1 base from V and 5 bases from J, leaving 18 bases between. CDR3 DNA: TGTGCCAGCAGCTTGAGCGGCAGGGGCCTGGAGACTGAAGCTTTCTTT. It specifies CASSLSGRGLETEAFF.

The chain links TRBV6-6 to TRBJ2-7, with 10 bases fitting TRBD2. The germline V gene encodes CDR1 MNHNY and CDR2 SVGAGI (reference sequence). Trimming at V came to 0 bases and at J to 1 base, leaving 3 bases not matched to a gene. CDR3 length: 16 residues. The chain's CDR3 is CASSYSGTSASYEQYF. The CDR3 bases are TGTGCCAGCAGTTACTCGGGGACTAGCGCTTCCTACGAGCAGTACTTC.

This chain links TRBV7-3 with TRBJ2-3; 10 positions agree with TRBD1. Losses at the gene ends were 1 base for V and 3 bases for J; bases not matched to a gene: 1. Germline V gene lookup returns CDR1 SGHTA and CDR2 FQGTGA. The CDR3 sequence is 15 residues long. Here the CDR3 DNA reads TGTGCCAGCAGCTTAAGGGGACAGGGGACAGATACGCAGTATTTT. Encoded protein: CASSLRGQGTDTQYF.